The rows below give T cell receptor beta chains drawn from one sample of a study of T cell responses to AZD1222 COVID-19 vaccine. Measured with immunoSEQ multiplex PCR; TCRdb has only the in-frame clones, and not every one. This table has 95,000 to 150,000 clones, approximately 88% appearing once. The sequencing used peripheral blood, collected on day 0 of AZD1222 vaccination. These receptors all stem from an adult in good health. Each CDR3 is given with its conserved first and last residue. Each record gives: V gene, J gene, clone size, D gene, CDR3 DNA, CDR3 protein. D genes are given only for firm matches. Where a row states a size, it is once, few, many or the class of an expanded clone; other rows omit it.

V: TRBV7-9; J: TRBJ1-5; size: NA; D: TRBD1; DNA: TGTGCCAGCAGCCCTGGACAGGGCGATCAGCCCCAGCATTTT; CDR3: CASSPGQGDQPQHF
V: TRBV9; J: TRBJ2-4; size: NA; D: TRBD2; DNA: TGTGCCAGCAGCGCCACATTTGGACTAGCGGGAGGGCAAAACATTCAGTACTTC; CDR3: CASSATFGLAGGQNIQYF
V: TRBV6-5; J: TRBJ1-1; size: NA; D: NA; DNA: TGTGCCAGCAGTCTGCAGGAGAACACTGAAGCTTTCTTT; CDR3: CASSLQENTEAFF
V: TRBV5-8; J: TRBJ1-5; size: NA; D: NA; DNA: TGTGCCAGCAGCACGACTGGGATACAACCCCAGCATTTT; CDR3: CASSTTGIQPQHF
V: TRBV12-3/TRBV12-4; J: TRBJ2-1; size: NA; D: TRBD2; DNA: TGTGCCAGCAGCTGGACTAGCCTTGAGCAGTTCTTC; CDR3: CASSWTSLEQFF
V: TRBV6-5; J: TRBJ2-1; size: NA; D: TRBD1; DNA: TGTGCCAGCAGAACGGACAGGGGATCCTACAATGAGCAGTTCTTC; CDR3: CASRTDRGSYNEQFF
V: TRBV30; J: TRBJ2-4; size: NA; D: NA; DNA: TGTGCCTGGAGTGTACAGAGACGGGGCATTCAGTACTTC; CDR3: CAWSVQRRGIQYF
V: TRBV28; J: TRBJ1-1; size: few; D: NA; DNA: TGTGCCAGCAGCCCCCTTTTGTCTTGGGGCGCGGAAGCTTTCTTT; CDR3: CASSPLLSWGAEAFF
V: TRBV24-1; J: TRBJ1-2; size: NA; D: TRBD1; DNA: TGTGCCACCAGTGATGCGGGACAGGGCACGATTAACTATGGCTACACCTTC; CDR3: CATSDAGQGTINYGYTF
V: TRBV2; J: TRBJ2-5; size: few; D: NA; DNA: TGTGCCAGCAGTGAAGGGTCCAGGTCCCAAGAGACCCAGTACTTC; CDR3: CASSEGSRSQETQYF
V: TRBV13; J: TRBJ2-5; size: NA; D: NA; DNA: TGTGCCAGCAGCATACGACCGGGATCCCGAAAAGAGACCCAGTACTTC; CDR3: CASSIRPGSRKETQYF
V: TRBV4-2; J: TRBJ2-5; size: NA; D: TRBD2; DNA: TGTGCCAGCAGCCAATCAGCGGGGGGGCGGGAGACCCAGTACTTC; CDR3: CASSQSAGGRETQYF
V: TRBV21-1; J: TRBJ1-3; size: NA; D: NA; DNA: TGTGCCAGTCTGACGGGGCGCCCCAAGATTTCGTGGGACACCATATATTTT; CDR3: CASLTGRPKISWDTIYF
V: TRBV5-4; J: TRBJ1-2; size: once; D: NA; DNA: TGTGCCAGCAGCTTGAGCTGGGGGCAGGATGGCTACACCTTC; CDR3: CASSLSWGQDGYTF
V: TRBV27; J: TRBJ1-2; size: NA; D: NA; DNA: TGTGCCACCCTAGGGGGGGCCTCTAACTATGGCTACACCTTC; CDR3: CATLGGASNYGYTF
V: TRBV10-3; J: TRBJ2-7; size: NA; D: NA; DNA: TGTGCCATCAGGGGTATTCACGAGCAGTACTTC; CDR3: CAIRGIHEQYF
V: TRBV20-1; J: TRBJ2-6; size: NA; D: TRBD2; DNA: TGCAGTGCTAGTGGGCTAGCGGGAGGAATCCACTCTGGGGCCAACGTCCTGACTTTC; CDR3: CSASGLAGGIHSGANVLTF
V: TRBV11-2; J: TRBJ2-1; size: NA; D: NA; DNA: TGTGCCAGCAGCTTAATCAGGACCCCGGGGCAGTTCTTC; CDR3: CASSLIRTPGQFF
V: TRBV6-2/TRBV6-3; J: TRBJ2-7; size: NA; D: NA; DNA: TGTGCCAGCAGTTACCTTACGCCCTACGAGCAGTACTTC; CDR3: CASSYLTPYEQYF
V: TRBV9; J: TRBJ2-2; size: NA; D: TRBD2; DNA: TGTGCCAGCACTAGGGCGGGAGCCGACACCGGGGAGCTGTTTTTT; CDR3: CASTRAGADTGELFF
V: TRBV6-6; J: TRBJ2-2; size: NA; D: NA; DNA: TGTGCCAGCATGGAGGGGGTAACCGGGGAGCTGTTTTTT; CDR3: CASMEGVTGELFF
V: TRBV29-1; J: TRBJ2-1; size: once; D: NA; DNA: TGCAGCGTTGAGACTAGAAACTACAATGAGCAGTTCTTC; CDR3: CSVETRNYNEQFF
V: TRBV30; J: TRBJ2-5; size: NA; D: TRBD2; DNA: TGTGCCTGGAGTGTAGGCGGGGGGGCAAAGACCCAGTACTTC; CDR3: CAWSVGGGAKTQYF
V: TRBV12-3/TRBV12-4; J: TRBJ2-5; size: NA; D: TRBD1; DNA: TGTGCCAGCGGAGAGACAGGGTCAGAGACCCAGTACTTC; CDR3: CASGETGSETQYF
V: TRBV4-2; J: TRBJ2-1; size: NA; D: TRBD2; DNA: TGTGCCAGCAGCCAAGTTTCAGCGGGAGGGCGGGGTGAGCAGTTCTTC; CDR3: CASSQVSAGGRGEQFF
V: TRBV19; J: TRBJ2-3; size: NA; D: NA; DNA: TGTGCCAGTAGTATCTGGGGAGATACGCAGTATTTT; CDR3: CASSIWGDTQYF
V: TRBV7-2; J: TRBJ2-7; size: once; D: NA; DNA: TGTGCCAGCAGCTTAAGTCAGTTGTCCTACGAGCAGTACTTC; CDR3: CASSLSQLSYEQYF
V: TRBV5-1; J: TRBJ1-4; size: NA; D: NA; DNA: TGCGCCAGCAGCTTCGCCGGGGGGACTAATGAAAAACTGTTTTTT; CDR3: CASSFAGGTNEKLFF
V: TRBV28; J: TRBJ1-1; size: NA; D: NA; DNA: TGTGCCAGCAGATACGCCAGGCTCTTAATGAACACTGAAGCTTTCTTT; CDR3: CASRYARLLMNTEAFF
V: TRBV20-1; J: TRBJ1-5; size: NA; D: NA; DNA: TGCAGTGCCACAGGGAATCAGCCCCAGCATTTT; CDR3: CSATGNQPQHF
V: TRBV5-1; J: TRBJ1-2; size: NA; D: TRBD1; DNA: TGCGCCAGCAGCTTGGATACAGGGGCCGGCTACACCTTC; CDR3: CASSLDTGAGYTF